The rows below give T cell receptor beta chains drawn from one sample of a study of blood T cells in healthy people across ages. Via MiXCR, TCRdb re-called the 5' RACE reads, giving one row per CDR3 protein. This repertoire shows 780,000 or so distinct CDR3 sequences, around three fifths found once; its top ten account for under 30%. Sequenced: blood. The receptors here all came from a man aged 40-49 years in good health. Both conserved end residues are part of each CDR3. Fields, in order: D gene, J gene, clone size, V gene, CDR3 protein, CDR3 DNA. D genes are given only for firm matches. Expanded clones are given a class, and other clones once, few, many or no size at all.

>TRBD2|TRBJ2-3|NA|TRBV9
CASSNRGGIADTQYF
TGTGCCAGCAGCAACCGGGGGGGCATAGCAGATACGCAGTATTTT
>TRBD2|TRBJ2-3|NA|TRBV7-2
CASSPGLEGDTQYF
TGTGCCAGCAGCCCGGGACTAGAAGGAGATACGCAGTATTTT
>NA|TRBJ1-1|NA|TRBV11-2
CASSLDLGRPEAFF
TGTGCCAGCAGCTTAGATCTGGGACGGCCTGAAGCTTTCTTT
>TRBD1|TRBJ2-6|NA|TRBV3-1
CASSQEWGGQGTSVSGANVLTF
TGTGCCAGCAGCCAAGAATGGGGGGGACAGGGGACTTCCGTCTCTGGGGCCAACGTCCTGACTTTC
>TRBD1|TRBJ1-5|NA|TRBV10-3
CAISDILTGGTQPQHF
TGTGCCATCAGTGATATTCTGACAGGGGGCACTCAGCCCCAGCATTTT
>TRBD2|TRBJ2-3|many|TRBV7-2
CASSLGGTSGASDTQYF
TGTGCCAGCAGCTTAGGCGGGACTAGCGGGGCGTCAGATACGCAGTATTTT
>NA|TRBJ1-6|NA|TRBV7-2
CASSLRVPRIGSPLHF
TGTGCCAGCAGCTTAAGGGTCCCCCGAATTGGTTCACCCCTCCACTTT
>TRBD1|TRBJ2-7|NA|TRBV5-4
CASMGDRGSNEQYF
TGTGCCAGCATGGGGGACAGGGGCTCCAACGAGCAGTACTTC
>TRBD2|TRBJ2-7|many|TRBV5-1
CASSSLAGAEERQYF
TGCGCCAGCAGCTCCTTAGCGGGAGCGGAGGAAAGGCAGTACTTC
>NA|TRBJ1-6|NA|TRBV6-1
CASSEGTASSPLHF
TGTGCCAGCAGTGAGGGTACAGCATCTTCACCCCTCCACTTT
>NA|TRBJ2-5|NA|TRBV29-1
CSVESGGETQYF
TGCAGCGTTGAATCCGGGGGAGAGACCCAGTACTTC
>TRBD2|TRBJ2-3|NA|TRBV7-2
CASSLFGGGVTDTQYF
TGTGCCAGCAGCTTATTTGGCGGGGGAGTCACAGATACGCAGTATTTT
>NA|TRBJ2-5|NA|TRBV6-4
CASSEKEYNEQYF
TGTGCCAGCAGTGAGAAGGAATACAATGAGCAGTACTTC
>TRBD1|TRBJ2-3|NA|TRBV11-1
CASTRGQRGSDTQYF
TGTGCCAGCACTCGGGGACAGCGAGGATCAGATACGCAGTATTTT
>TRBD2|TRBJ2-5|NA|TRBV6-6
CASSYGVGGGETQYF
TGTGCCAGCAGTTACGGTGTCGGGGGAGGGGAGACCCAGTACTTC
>NA|TRBJ2-7|NA|TRBV29-1
CSVEGLAYEQYF
TGCAGCGTTGAAGGGTTAGCGTACGAGCAGTACTTC